The source of this TCR beta chain is a study of radiotherapy plus CTLA-4 blockade in lung cancer. Clones were read by immunoSEQ multiplex PCR, and TCRdb kept only the in-frame ones, dropping some. There are some 110,000 clones in the sample; approximately 80% occur only once, and 3.3% lies in the top ten. The germline V and J ends were trimmed by 3 bases and 0 bases, with 10 bases remaining between them. This CDR3 has 16 residues. Per the germline V gene, CDR1 is SGDLS and CDR2 is YYNGEE. This chain joins TRBV9 and TRBJ1-6, with a tentative D call TRBD1 (6 bases). The sequenced sample was peripheral blood, obtained from a patient treated with radiotherapy plus ipilimumab. The receptor was derived from a human donor with non-small cell lung cancer that progressed on radiotherapy plus ipilimumab. Some clones in this sample may be carry-over from other donors' samples. The CDR3 sequence is CASSGGRVSYNSPLHF. The CDR3 bases are TGTGCCAGCAGCGGGGGGCGGGTCTCCTATAATTCACCCCTCCACTTT.